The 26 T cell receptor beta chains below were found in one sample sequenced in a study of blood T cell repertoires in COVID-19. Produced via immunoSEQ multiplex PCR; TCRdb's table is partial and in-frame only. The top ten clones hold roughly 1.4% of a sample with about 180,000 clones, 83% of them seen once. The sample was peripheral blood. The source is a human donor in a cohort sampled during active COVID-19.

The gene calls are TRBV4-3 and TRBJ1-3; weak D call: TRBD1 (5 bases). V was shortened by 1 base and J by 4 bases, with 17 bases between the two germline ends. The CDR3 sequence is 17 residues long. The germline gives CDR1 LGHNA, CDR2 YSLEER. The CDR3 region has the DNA TGCGCCAGCAGCCAAGTTGGGGGGGAAAAGTGGGGAAACACCATATATTTT. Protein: CASSQVGGEKWGNTIYF.

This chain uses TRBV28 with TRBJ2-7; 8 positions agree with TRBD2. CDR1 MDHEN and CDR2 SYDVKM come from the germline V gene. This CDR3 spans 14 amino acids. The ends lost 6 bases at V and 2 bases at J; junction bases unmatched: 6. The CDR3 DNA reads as TGTGCCAGCAGCACCGGGACTAGAGCCTACGAGCAGTACTTC. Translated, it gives CASSTGTRAYEQYF.

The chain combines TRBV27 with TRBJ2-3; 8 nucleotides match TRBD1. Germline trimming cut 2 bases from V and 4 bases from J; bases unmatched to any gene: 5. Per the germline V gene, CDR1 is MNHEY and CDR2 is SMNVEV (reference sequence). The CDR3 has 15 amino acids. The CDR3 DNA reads TGTGCCAGCAGTTTAAGTGACAGGGGCGCAGATACGCAGTATTTT. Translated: CASSLSDRGADTQYF.

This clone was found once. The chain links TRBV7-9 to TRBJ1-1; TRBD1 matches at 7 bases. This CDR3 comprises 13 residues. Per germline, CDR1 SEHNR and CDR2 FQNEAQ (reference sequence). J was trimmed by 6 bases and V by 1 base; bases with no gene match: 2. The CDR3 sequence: CASSLGQGSEAFF. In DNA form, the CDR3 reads TGTGCCAGCAGCTTAGGACAGGGCTCTGAAGCTTTCTTT.

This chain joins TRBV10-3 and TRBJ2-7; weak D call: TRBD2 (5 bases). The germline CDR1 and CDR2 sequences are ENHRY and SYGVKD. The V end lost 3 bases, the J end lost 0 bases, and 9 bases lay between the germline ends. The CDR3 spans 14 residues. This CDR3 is CAISDTSFSYEQYF. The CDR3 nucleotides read TGTGCCATCAGTGACACTAGTTTCTCCTACGAGCAGTACTTC.

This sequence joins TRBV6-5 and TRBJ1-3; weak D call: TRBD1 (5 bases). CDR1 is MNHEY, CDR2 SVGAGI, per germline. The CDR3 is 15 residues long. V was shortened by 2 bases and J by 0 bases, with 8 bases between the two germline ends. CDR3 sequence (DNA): TGTGCCAGCAGTTACCAGACAGACTCTGGAAACACCATATATTTT. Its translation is CASSYQTDSGNTIYF.

Here the CDR3 reads CASSMAAGGNQYF. The CDR3, as DNA: TGTGCCAGTAGTATGGCGGCGGGAGGGAATCAGTACTTC. The rearrangement uses TRBV19 and TRBJ2-4; TRBD2 matches at 9 bases. This CDR3 is built from 13 residues. With 3 bases clipped from V and 12 bases from J, the junction kept 6 bases outside the gene matches. Germline V CDR1 and CDR2: LNHDA, SQIVND (reference sequence).

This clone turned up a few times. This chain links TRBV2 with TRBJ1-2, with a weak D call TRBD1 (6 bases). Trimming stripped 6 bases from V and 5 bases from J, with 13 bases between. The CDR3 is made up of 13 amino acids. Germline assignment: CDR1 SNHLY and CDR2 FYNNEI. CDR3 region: CASRDSLEYGYTF. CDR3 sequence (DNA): TGTGCCAGCAGGGACAGCCTGGAGTATGGCTACACCTTC.

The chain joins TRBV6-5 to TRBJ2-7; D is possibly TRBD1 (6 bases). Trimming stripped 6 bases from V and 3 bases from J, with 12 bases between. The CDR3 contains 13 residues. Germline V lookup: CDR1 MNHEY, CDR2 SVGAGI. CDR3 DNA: TGTGCCAGCAGAGGACAGCTAAACTACGAGCAGTACTTC. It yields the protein CASRGQLNYEQYF.

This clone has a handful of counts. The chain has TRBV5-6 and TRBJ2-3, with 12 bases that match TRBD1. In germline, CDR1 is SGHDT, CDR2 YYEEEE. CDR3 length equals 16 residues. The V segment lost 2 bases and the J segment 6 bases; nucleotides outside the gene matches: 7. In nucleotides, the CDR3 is TGTGCCAGCAGCTTTCTAACGGGACAGGGGGCTGATACGCAGTATTTT. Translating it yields CASSFLTGQGADTQYF.

In nucleotides, the CDR3 is TGTGCCAGCAGCCAAGCCCCGGGACAGGGGGCAGACACTGAAGCTTTCTTT. Its translation: CASSQAPGQGADTEAFF. The rearrangement joins TRBV3-1 (or the pseudogene TRBV3-2) to TRBJ1-1; 12 positions match TRBD1. Germline V gives CDR1 LGHDT, CDR2 YNNKEL (reference sequence). J was trimmed by 3 bases and V by 1 base; bases with no gene match: 6. The CDR3 has 17 residues.

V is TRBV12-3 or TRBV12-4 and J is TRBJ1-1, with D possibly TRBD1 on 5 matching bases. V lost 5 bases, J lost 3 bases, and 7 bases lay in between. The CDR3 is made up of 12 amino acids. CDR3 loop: CASSGGDTEAFF. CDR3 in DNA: TGTGCCAGCAGTGGGGGGGACACTGAAGCTTTCTTT.

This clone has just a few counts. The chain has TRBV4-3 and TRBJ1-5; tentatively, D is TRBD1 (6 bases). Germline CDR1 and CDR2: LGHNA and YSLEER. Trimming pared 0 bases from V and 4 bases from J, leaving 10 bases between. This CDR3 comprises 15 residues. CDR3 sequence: CASSQDRGMNQPQHF. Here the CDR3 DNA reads TGCGCCAGCAGCCAAGACAGGGGAATGAATCAGCCCCAGCATTTT.

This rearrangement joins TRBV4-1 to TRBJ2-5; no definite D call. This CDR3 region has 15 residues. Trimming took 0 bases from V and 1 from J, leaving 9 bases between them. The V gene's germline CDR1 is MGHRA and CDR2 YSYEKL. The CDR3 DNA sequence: TGCGCCAGCAGCCAAGATATTCTCTCCCAAGAGACCCAGTACTTC. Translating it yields CASSQDILSQETQYF.

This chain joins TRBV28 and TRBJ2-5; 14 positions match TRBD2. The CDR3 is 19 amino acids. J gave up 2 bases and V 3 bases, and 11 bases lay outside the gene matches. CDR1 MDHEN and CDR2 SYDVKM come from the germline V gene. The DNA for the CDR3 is TGTGCCAGCAGTTTGTTGGGGACTAGCGGGAGTGTTCGTCAAGAGACCCAGTACTTC. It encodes CASSLLGTSGSVRQETQYF.

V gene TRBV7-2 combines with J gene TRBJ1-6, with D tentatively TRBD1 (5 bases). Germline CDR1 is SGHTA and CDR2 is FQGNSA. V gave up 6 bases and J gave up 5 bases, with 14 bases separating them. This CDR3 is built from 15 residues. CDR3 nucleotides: TGTGCCAGCAGAAATACCCAGGGCAATAATTCACCCCTCCACTTT. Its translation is CASRNTQGNNSPLHF.

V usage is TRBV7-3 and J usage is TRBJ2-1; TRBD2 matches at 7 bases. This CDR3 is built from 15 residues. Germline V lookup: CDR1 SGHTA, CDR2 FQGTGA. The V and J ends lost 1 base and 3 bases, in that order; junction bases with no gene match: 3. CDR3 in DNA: TGTGCCAGCAGCTTAAATCCTAGCGGCTACAATGAGCAGTTCTTC. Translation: CASSLNPSGYNEQFF.

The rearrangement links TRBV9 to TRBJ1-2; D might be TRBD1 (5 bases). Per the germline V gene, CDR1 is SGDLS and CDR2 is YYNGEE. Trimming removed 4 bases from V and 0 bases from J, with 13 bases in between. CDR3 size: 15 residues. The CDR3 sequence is CASSTTGSTNYGYTF. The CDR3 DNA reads TGTGCCAGCAGCACAACAGGATCGACTAACTATGGCTACACCTTC.

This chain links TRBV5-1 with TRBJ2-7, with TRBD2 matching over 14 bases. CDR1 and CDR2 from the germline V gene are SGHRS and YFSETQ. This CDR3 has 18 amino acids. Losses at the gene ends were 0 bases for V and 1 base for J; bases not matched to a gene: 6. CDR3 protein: CASSLGGLAGGPSYEQYF. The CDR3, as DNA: TGCGCCAGCAGCTTGGGAGGACTAGCGGGAGGTCCTTCCTACGAGCAGTACTTC. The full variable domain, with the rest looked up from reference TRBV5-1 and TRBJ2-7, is KAGVTQTPRYLIKTRGQQVTLSCSPISGHRSVSWYQQTPGQGLQFLFEYFSETQRNKGNFPGRFSGRQFSNSRSEMNVSTLELGDSALYLCASSLGGLAGGPSYEQYFGPGTRLTVT.

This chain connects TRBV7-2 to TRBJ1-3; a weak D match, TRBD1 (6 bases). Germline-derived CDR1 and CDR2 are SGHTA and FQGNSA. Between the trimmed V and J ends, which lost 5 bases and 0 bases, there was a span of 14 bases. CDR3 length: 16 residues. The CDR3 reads CASSTTGPASGNTIYF. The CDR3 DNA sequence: TGTGCCAGCAGCACGACAGGTCCAGCCTCTGGAAACACCATATATTTT.

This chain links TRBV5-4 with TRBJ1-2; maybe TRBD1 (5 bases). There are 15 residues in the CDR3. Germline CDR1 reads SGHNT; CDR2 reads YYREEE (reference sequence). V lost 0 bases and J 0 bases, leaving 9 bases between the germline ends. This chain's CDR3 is CASSLDGRANYGYTF. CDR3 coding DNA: TGTGCCAGCAGCTTGGACGGCAGGGCTAACTATGGCTACACCTTC.

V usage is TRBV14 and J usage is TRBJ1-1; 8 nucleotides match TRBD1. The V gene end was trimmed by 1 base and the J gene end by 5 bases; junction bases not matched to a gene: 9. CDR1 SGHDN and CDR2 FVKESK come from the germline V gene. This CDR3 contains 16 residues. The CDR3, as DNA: TGTGCCAGCAGCCAAGTCTCCCAGGGGGCGAAAACTGAAGCTTTCTTT. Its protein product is CASSQVSQGAKTEAFF.

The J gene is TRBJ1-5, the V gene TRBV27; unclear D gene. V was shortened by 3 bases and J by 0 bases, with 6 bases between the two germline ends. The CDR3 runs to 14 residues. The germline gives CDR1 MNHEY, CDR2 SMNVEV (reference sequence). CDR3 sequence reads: CASSFGPSNQPQHF. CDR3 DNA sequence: TGTGCCAGCAGTTTCGGTCCTAGCAATCAGCCCCAGCATTTT.

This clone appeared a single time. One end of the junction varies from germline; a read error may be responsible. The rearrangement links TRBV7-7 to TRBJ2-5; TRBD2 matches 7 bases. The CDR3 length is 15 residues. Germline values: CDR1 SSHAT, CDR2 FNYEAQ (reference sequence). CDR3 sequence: CASSPEGASGETQYF. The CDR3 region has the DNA TGTGCTAGCAGCCCAGAAGGGGCTAGCGGAGAGACCCAGTACTTC.

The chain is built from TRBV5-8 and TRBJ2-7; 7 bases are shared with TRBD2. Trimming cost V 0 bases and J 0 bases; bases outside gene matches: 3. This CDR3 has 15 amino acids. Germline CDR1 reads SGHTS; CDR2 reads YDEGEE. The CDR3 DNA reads TGTGCCAGCAGCTTGGGGGGGGGTCGCTCCTACGAGCAGTACTTC. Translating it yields CASSLGGGRSYEQYF.

Written as DNA, the CDR3 is TGTGCCAGCAGTGGGGGACAGGTGTCCTACAATGAGCAGTTCTTC. This translates into CASSGGQVSYNEQFF. The rearrangement uses TRBV28 and TRBJ2-1; 8 positions agree with TRBD1. The V and J ends lost 5 bases and 1 base, in that order; junction bases with no gene match: 4. Looked up from germline, CDR1 is MDHEN and CDR2 is SYDVKM. The CDR3 is 15 amino acids.